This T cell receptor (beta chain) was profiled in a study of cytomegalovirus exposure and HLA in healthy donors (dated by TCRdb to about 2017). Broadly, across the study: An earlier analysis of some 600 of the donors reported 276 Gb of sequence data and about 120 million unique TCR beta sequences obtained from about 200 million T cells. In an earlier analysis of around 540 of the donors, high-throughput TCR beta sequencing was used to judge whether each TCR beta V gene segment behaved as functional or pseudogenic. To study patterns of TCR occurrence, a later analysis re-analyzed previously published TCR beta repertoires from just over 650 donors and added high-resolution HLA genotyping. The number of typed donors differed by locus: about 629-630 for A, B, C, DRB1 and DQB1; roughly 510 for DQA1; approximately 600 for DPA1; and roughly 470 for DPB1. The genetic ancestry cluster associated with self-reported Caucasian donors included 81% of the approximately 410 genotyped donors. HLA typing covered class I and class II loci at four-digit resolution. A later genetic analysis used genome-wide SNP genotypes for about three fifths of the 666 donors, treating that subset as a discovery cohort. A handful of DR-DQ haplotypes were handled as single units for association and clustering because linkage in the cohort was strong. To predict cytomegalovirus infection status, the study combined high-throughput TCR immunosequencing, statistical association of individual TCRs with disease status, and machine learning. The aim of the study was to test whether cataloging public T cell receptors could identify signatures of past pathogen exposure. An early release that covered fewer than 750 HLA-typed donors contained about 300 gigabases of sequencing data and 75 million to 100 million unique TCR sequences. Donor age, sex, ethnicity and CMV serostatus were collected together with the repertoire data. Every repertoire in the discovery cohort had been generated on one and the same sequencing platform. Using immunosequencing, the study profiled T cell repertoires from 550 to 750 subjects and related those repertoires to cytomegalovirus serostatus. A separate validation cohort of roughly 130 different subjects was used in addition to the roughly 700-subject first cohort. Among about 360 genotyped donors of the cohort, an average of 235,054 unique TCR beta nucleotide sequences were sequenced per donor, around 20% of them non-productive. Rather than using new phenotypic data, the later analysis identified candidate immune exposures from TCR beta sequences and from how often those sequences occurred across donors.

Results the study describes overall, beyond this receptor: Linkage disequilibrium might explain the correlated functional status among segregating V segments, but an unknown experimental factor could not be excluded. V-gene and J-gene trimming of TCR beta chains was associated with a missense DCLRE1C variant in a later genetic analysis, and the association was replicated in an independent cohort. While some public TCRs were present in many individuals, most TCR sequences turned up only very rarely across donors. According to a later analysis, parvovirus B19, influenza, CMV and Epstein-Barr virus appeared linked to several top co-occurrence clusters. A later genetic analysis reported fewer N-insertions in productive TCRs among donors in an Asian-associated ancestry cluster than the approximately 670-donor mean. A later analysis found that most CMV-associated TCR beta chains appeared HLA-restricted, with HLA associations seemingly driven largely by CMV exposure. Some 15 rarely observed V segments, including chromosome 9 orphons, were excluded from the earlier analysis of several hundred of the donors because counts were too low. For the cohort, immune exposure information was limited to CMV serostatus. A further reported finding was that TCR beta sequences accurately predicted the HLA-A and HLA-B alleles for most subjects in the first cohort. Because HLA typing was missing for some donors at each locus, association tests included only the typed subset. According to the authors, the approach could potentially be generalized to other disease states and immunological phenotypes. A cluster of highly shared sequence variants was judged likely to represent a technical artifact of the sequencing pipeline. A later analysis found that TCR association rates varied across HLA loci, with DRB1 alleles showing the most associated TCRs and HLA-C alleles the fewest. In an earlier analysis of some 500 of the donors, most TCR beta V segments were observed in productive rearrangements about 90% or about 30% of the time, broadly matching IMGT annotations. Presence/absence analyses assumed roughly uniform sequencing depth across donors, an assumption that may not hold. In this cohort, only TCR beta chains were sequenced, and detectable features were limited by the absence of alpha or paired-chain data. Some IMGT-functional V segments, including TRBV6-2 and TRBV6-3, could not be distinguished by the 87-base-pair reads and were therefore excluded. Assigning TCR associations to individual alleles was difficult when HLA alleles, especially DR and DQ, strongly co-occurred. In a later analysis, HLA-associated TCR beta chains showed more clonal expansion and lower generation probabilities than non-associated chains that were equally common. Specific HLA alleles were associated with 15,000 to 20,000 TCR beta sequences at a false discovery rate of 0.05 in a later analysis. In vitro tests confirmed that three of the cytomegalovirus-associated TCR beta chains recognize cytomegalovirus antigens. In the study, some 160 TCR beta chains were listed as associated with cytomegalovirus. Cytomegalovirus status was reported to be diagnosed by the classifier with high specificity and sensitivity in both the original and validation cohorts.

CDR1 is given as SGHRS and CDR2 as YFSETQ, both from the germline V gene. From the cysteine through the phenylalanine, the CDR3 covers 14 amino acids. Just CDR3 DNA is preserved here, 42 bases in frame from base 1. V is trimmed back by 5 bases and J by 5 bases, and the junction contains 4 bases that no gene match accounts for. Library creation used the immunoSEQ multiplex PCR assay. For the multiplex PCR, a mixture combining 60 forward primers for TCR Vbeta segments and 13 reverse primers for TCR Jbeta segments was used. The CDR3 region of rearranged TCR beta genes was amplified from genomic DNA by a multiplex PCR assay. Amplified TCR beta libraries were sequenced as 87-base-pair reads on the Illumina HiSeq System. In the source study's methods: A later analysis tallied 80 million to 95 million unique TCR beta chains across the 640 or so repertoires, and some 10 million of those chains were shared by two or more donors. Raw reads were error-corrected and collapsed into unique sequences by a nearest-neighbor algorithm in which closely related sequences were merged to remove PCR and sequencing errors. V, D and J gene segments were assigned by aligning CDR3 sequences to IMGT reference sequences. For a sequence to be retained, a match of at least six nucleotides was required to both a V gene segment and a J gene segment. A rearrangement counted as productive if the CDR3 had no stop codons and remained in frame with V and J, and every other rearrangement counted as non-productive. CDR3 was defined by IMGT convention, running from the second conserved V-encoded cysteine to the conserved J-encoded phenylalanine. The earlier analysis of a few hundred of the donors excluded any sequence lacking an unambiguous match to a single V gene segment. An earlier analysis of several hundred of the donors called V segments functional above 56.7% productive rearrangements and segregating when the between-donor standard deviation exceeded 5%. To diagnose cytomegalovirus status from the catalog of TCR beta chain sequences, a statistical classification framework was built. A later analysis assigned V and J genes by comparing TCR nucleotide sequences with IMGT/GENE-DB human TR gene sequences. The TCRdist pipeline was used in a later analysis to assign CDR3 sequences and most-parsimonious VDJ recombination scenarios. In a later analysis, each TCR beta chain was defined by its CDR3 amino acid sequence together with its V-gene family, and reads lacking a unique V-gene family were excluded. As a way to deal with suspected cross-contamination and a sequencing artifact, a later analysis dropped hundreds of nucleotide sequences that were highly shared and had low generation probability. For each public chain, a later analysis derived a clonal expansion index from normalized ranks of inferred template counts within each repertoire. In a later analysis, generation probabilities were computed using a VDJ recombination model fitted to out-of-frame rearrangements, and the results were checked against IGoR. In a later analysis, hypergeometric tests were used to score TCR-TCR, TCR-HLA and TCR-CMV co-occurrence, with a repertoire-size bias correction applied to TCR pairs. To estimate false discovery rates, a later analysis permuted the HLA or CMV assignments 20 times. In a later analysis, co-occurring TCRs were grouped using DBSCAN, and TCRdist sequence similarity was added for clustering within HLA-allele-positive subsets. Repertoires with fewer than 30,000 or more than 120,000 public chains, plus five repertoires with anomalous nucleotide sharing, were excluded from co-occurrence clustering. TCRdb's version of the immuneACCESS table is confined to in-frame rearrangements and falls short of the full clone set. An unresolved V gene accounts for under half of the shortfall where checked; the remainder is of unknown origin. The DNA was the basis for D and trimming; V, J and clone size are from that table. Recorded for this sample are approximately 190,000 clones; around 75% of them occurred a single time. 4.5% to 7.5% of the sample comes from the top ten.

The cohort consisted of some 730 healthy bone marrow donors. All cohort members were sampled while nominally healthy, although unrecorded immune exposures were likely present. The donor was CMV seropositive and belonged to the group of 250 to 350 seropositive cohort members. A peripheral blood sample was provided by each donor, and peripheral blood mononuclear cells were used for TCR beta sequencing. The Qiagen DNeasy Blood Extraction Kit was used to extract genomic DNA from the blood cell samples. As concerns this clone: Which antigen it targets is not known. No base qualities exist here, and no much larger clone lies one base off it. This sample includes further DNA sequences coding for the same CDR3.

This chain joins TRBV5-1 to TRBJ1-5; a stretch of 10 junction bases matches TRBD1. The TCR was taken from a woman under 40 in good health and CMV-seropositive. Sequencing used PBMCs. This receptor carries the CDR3 CASRSGTGDQPQHF. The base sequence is TGCGCCAGCAGATCAGGGACAGGGGATCAGCCCCAGCATTTT.